Presented here are 30 T cell receptor beta chains from one specimen sequenced in a study of blood T cell repertoires in COVID-19. The protocol was immunoSEQ multiplex PCR, while the TCRdb copy is restricted to in-frame clones and leaves out a portion. The sample lists roughly 250,000 clones, roughly 80% occurring once. Sequenced: peripheral blood. The source of these receptors is a woman between 40 and 55 years old with active or convalescent COVID-19.

V and J are TRBV19 and TRBJ1-4, with TRBD1 as a possible D gene (5 bases). The V end was cut by 5 bases, the J end by 13 bases, with 20 bases between. CDR3 size: 14 residues. Germline CDR1 is LNHDA and CDR2 is SQIVND (reference sequence). CDR3 DNA sequence: TGTGCCAGTAGTCAGTATATTTCAGGGAATAGACTGTTTTTT. Amino acids: CASSQYISGNRLFF.

This clone was seen once. Here the CDR3 DNA reads TGTGCCAGCAGTGACTGGACAGGGGCGGTCTATGGCTACACCTTC. Translation: CASSDWTGAVYGYTF. The chain recombines TRBV28 with TRBJ1-2; 9 nucleotides line up with TRBD1. The CDR3 contains 15 residues. Trimming removed 5 bases from V and 4 bases from J; junction bases left unmatched: 8. Germline values: CDR1 MDHEN, CDR2 SYDVKM.

V and J are TRBV5-1 and TRBJ1-2; 10 positions match TRBD1. Germline values: CDR1 SGHRS, CDR2 YFSETQ. V dropped 7 bases and J dropped 7; count of bases not matched to a gene: 4. This CDR3 is 12 amino acids long. The CDR3 nucleotides read TGCGCCAGCGGCGACAGGGGGCTTGGCTACACCTTC. As protein: CASGDRGLGYTF.

V is TRBV11-3 and J is TRBJ1-1; 7 bases map to TRBD1. V was clipped by 5 bases and J by 0 bases; unmatched bases: 3. This CDR3 has 14 residues. Germline V CDR1 and CDR2: SGHNT, YENEEA. CDR3 DNA sequence: TGTGCCAGCAGCAACGACAGGGTGAACACTGAAGCTTTCTTT. This gives the protein CASSNDRVNTEAFF.

The chain links TRBV11-2 to TRBJ2-7, with a possible D match to TRBD1 (6 bases). Germline V gene data show CDR1 as SGHAT and CDR2 as FQNNGV. Trimming stripped 5 bases from V and 4 bases from J, with 9 bases between. There are 12 residues in the CDR3. DNA for the CDR3: TGTGCCAGCAGCCCACAGGGATACGAGCAGTACGTC. This encodes CASSPQGYEQYV.

This clone was seen once. The chain recombines TRBV7-2 with TRBJ1-1, with no clear D. From germline, CDR1 is SGHTA and CDR2 FQGNSA. This CDR3 region has 15 residues. Trimming left V 1 base short and J 2 bases short, with 11 bases between. The CDR3 reads CASSLETPLNTEAFF. DNA for the CDR3: TGTGCCAGCAGCTTAGAGACACCTCTAAACACTGAAGCTTTCTTT. Drawing the rest from reference TRBV7-2 and TRBJ1-1, the complete variable domain is GAGVSQSPSNKVTEKGKDVELRCDPISGHTALYWYRQSLGQGLEFLIYFQGNSAPDKSGLPSDRFSAERTGGSVSTLTIQRTQQEDSAVYLCASSLETPLNTEAFFGQGTRLTVV.

This clone was counted only a few times. V is TRBV25-1 and J is TRBJ2-5; TRBD1 is a possible D gene (6 bases). Germline V gene sequence: CDR1 MGHDK, CDR2 SYGVNS. This CDR3 is built from 16 residues. Trimming left V 3 bases short and J 0 bases short, with 14 bases between. The CDR3 DNA reads TGTGCCAGCAGTGAGCCAGGGGACGAGTACCAAGAGACCCAGTACTTC. This codes for CASSEPGDEYQETQYF.

The V and J genes are TRBV27 and TRBJ1-1; unclear D gene. Germline assignment: CDR1 MNHEY and CDR2 SMNVEV (reference sequence). The CDR3 covers 14 residues. Deletions cut 9 bases from V and 3 bases from J, with 17 bases between. CDR3 amino acids: CASHLGPSYTEAFF. CDR3 nucleotide sequence: TGTGCCAGTCACCTGGGCCCAAGCTACACTGAAGCTTTCTTT.

CDR3 coding DNA: TGTGCCAGCAGCCTTGGCAGGGGGGTCGCTGAAGCTTTCTTT. Its translation is CASSLGRGVAEAFF. V gene TRBV7-6 combines with J gene TRBJ1-1, with TRBD1 identical over 7 bases. The ends lost 5 bases at V and 6 bases at J; junction bases unmatched: 9. The CDR3 extends over 14 amino acids. Germline V lookup: CDR1 SGHVS, CDR2 FNYEAQ.

J is TRBJ2-3 and V is TRBV7-3; D perhaps matches TRBD2 (6 bases). Germline V lookup: CDR1 SGHTA, CDR2 FQGTGA. The V gene lost 5 bases and the J gene lost 4 bases, with 16 bases spanning the gap. This CDR3 has 15 residues. CDR3 in amino acids: CASSRVGGTPDTQYF. The CDR3 coding sequence is TGTGCCAGCAGCCGAGTCGGCGGGACCCCAGATACGCAGTATTTT.

The rearrangement uses TRBV14 and TRBJ1-4, with TRBD1 matching 9 bases. CDR3 length equals 16 residues. Germline loops: CDR1 SGHDN, CDR2 FVKESK. V dropped 2 bases and J dropped 8; count of bases not matched to a gene: 9. CDR3 sequence: CASSQHLGTGNEKLFF. In DNA, the CDR3 is TGTGCCAGCAGCCAACATCTCGGGACAGGGAACGAAAAACTGTTTTTT.

The chain combines TRBV19 with TRBJ1-2; TRBD1 aligns across 7 bases. The ends lost 9 bases at V and 5 bases at J; junction bases unmatched: 15. This CDR3 contains 15 residues. Germline-derived CDR1 and CDR2 are LNHDA and SQIVND (reference sequence). The CDR3 coding sequence is TGTGCCAGCAAAGTAGGAGAGGGGGCTGGGTATGGCTACACCTTC. Amino acids: CASKVGEGAGYGYTF.

The gene calls are TRBV7-9 and TRBJ2-2; 11 nucleotides match TRBD1. The CDR3 is 16 amino acids. The V gene end was trimmed by 3 bases and the J gene end by 2 bases; junction bases not matched to a gene: 2. Germline V gene lookup returns CDR1 SEHNR and CDR2 FQNEAQ (reference sequence). The CDR3 nucleotides are TGTGCCAGCAGCTTGGGACAGGGGGTTAACACCGGGGAGCTGTTTTTT. This gives the protein CASSLGQGVNTGELFF.

The rearrangement links TRBV5-1 to TRBJ1-1; D gene unclear. The ends were cut back, 3 bases at V and 4 bases at J, with 13 bases in the middle. This CDR3 is 14 amino acids long. Germline CDR1 SGHRS, CDR2 YFSETQ. The CDR3 sequence: CASSSFQAGTEAFF. The CDR3 DNA reads TGCGCCAGCAGCTCGTTTCAGGCGGGCACTGAAGCTTTCTTT.

This chain joins TRBV6-1 and TRBJ1-2; D unresolved. The V end lost 0 bases, the J end lost 1 base, and 6 bases lay between the germline ends. Looked up from germline, CDR1 is MNHNS and CDR2 is SASEGT. The CDR3 totals 14 residues. The CDR3 coding sequence is TGTGCCAGCAGTGAAGCGTCCGTTAACTATGGCTACACCTTC. As protein: CASSEASVNYGYTF.

The DNA of the CDR3 is TGCGCCAGCAGCGCCGGGGGGATGAACACTGAAGCTTTCTTT. Its translation is CASSAGGMNTEAFF. The chain uses TRBV5-1 and TRBJ1-1, with D possibly matching TRBD1 (5 bases). The CDR3 loop spans 14 amino acids. V was cut by 4 bases and J by 0 bases, with 10 bases left in between. In germline, CDR1 is SGHRS, CDR2 YFSETQ.

This clone appeared once. The gene calls are TRBV6-5 and TRBJ1-2, with 7 bases lining up with TRBD1. V was clipped by 8 bases and J by 8 bases; unmatched bases: 5. Germline values: CDR1 MNHEY, CDR2 SVGAGI. This CDR3 has 11 residues. CDR3 DNA sequence: TGTGCCAGCGCGCAGGGGGTAGGCTACACCTTC. Encoded protein: CASAQGVGYTF.

The chain has TRBV19 and TRBJ2-7, with 8 positions matching TRBD2. CDR1 and CDR2 (germline): LNHDA, SQIVND (reference sequence). The CDR3 loop spans 14 amino acids. J gave up 5 bases and V 7 bases, and 10 bases lay outside the gene matches. This chain's CDR3 is CASTPGGRFNEQYF. The CDR3 DNA reads TGTGCCAGTACCCCGGGGGGGCGCTTTAACGAGCAGTACTTC.

This chain joins TRBV7-2 and TRBJ2-3; D is perhaps TRBD1 (5 bases). V was trimmed by 4 bases and J by 9 bases, leaving 17 bases between them. The CDR3 has 14 residues. CDR1 is SGHTA, CDR2 FQGNSA, per germline. The CDR3 spells CASSSPGAIGTQYF. CDR3 DNA: TGTGCCAGCAGCTCCCCTGGGGCGATAGGGACGCAGTATTTT.

The chain carries TRBV7-9 and TRBJ2-2; D perhaps matches TRBD1 (6 bases). From germline, CDR1 is SEHNR and CDR2 FQNEAQ (reference sequence). V was clipped by 8 bases and J by 6 bases, with 10 bases between them. This CDR3 is 12 amino acids long. The CDR3 region has the DNA TGTGCCAGCCTTAGGGGGTCCGGGGAGCTGTTTTTT. Residues: CASLRGSGELFF.

This sequence joins TRBV5-6 and TRBJ1-2; 7 nucleotides line up with TRBD1. CDR3 length: 14 residues. The germline CDR1 and CDR2 sequences are SGHDT and YYEEEE. Trimming removed 3 bases from V and 2 bases from J; junction bases left unmatched: 4. Here the CDR3 reads CASSSDRKNYGYTF. CDR3 bases: TGTGCCAGCAGCTCGGACAGGAAAAACTATGGCTACACCTTC.

This chain links TRBV6-6 with TRBJ2-1; 8 bases match TRBD2. V lost 6 bases, J lost 1 base, and 5 bases stayed unmatched. Germline V CDR1 and CDR2: MNHNY, SVGAGI (reference sequence). The CDR3 spans 15 residues. CDR3 bases: TGTGCCAGCAGGTTCGGGGGGGCTTCCTACAATGAGCAGTTCTTC. This encodes CASRFGGASYNEQFF.

The rearrangement links TRBV10-3 to TRBJ2-1; 13 bases map to TRBD2. The germline CDR1 and CDR2 sequences are ENHRY and SYGVKD. J lost 6 bases, V lost 6 bases, and 11 bases had no gene match. The CDR3 spans 17 residues. CDR3 region: CAISPGLAGAQPNEQFF. The CDR3 DNA reads TGTGCCATCAGCCCCGGACTAGCGGGGGCCCAGCCCAATGAGCAGTTCTTC.

The genes are TRBV28 and TRBJ1-5; D is undetermined. V gave up 5 bases and J gave up 8 bases, with 10 bases separating them. This CDR3 contains 12 residues. Looked up from germline, CDR1 is MDHEN and CDR2 is SYDVKM. CDR3: CASSIIREPQHF. CDR3 nucleotides: TGTGCCAGCAGTATAATCCGGGAGCCCCAGCATTTT.

This clone was seen only once. The chain couples TRBV7-2 to TRBJ1-1; no clear D. The germline V and J ends were trimmed by 1 base and 0 bases, with 9 bases remaining between them. Looked up from germline, CDR1 is SGHTA and CDR2 is FQGNSA. The CDR3 has 15 amino acids. The CDR3 sequence is CASSLVGRLNTEAFF. The CDR3 region has the DNA TGTGCCAGCAGCTTAGTTGGCAGGCTGAACACTGAAGCTTTCTTT.

J is TRBJ2-4 and V is TRBV5-1, with 7 positions matching TRBD2. The trim removed 4 bases at V and 8 bases at J, leaving 6 bases unmatched. This CDR3 region has 13 residues. The germline V gene has CDR1 SGHRS and CDR2 YFSETQ. The CDR3 DNA reads as TGCGCCAGCAGCGTGGGAGGGTGGGACATTCAGTACTTC. This sequence encodes CASSVGGWDIQYF. The full variable domain, its missing parts supplied by reference TRBV5-1 and TRBJ2-4, is KAGVTQTPRYLIKTRGQQVTLSCSPISGHRSVSWYQQTPGQGLQFLFEYFSETQRNKGNFPGRFSGRQFSNSRSEMNVSTLELGDSALYLCASSVGGWDIQYFGAGTRLSVL.

The chain employs TRBV9 and TRBJ2-3; no reliable D call. The germline V gene has CDR1 SGDLS and CDR2 YYNGEE. CDR3 size: 16 residues. Trimming left V 1 base short and J 3 bases short, with 15 bases between. The CDR3 DNA sequence: TGTGCCAGCAGCGTATCGGGTAGTCGATGGACAGATACGCAGTATTTT. Its protein product is CASSVSGSRWTDTQYF.

The rearrangement uses TRBV27 and TRBJ2-1; D is ambiguous. The CDR3 sequence is 14 residues long. Germline V lookup: CDR1 MNHEY, CDR2 SMNVEV (reference sequence). V gave up 5 bases and J gave up 8 bases, with 16 bases separating them. The CDR3 loop is CASSPSNVVYEQFF. DNA for the CDR3: TGTGCCAGCAGTCCCAGTAATGTTGTGTATGAGCAGTTCTTC.

The count of this clone is one. The chain couples TRBV4-1 to TRBJ2-2, with 8 bases matching TRBD1. The CDR3 has 15 amino acids. V lost 1 base, J lost 6 bases, and 4 bases stayed unmatched. Germline V gives CDR1 MGHRA, CDR2 YSYEKL. The CDR3: CASSQVDRDAGELFF. CDR3 nucleotide sequence: TGCGCCAGCAGCCAAGTGGACAGGGACGCCGGGGAGCTGTTTTTT.

The J gene is TRBJ2-6, the V gene TRBV29-1, with a tentative D call TRBD2 (6 bases). Germline values: CDR1 SQVTM, CDR2 ANQGSEA. The CDR3 contains 14 residues. V was clipped by 3 bases and J by 3 bases, with 9 bases between them. The CDR3 here is CSVDRGGGANVLTF. The CDR3 nucleotides read TGCAGCGTTGATCGGGGAGGTGGGGCCAACGTCCTGACTTTC.